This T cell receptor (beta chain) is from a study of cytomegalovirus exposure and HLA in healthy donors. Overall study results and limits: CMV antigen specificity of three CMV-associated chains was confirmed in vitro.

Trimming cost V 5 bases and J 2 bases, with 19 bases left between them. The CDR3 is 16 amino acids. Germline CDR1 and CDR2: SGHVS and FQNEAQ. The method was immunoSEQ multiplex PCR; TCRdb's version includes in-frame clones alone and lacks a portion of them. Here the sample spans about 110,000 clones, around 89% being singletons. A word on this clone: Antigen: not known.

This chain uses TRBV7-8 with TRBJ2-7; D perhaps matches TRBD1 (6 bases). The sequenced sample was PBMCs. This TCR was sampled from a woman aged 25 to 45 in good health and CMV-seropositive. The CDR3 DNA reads TGTGCCAGCAGCCGAAAGAGACAGGTACTAACCTACGAGCAGTACTTC. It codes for CASSRKRQVLTYEQYF.